This entry is about one T cell receptor beta chain. The CDR3 is made up of 15 amino acids. From germline, CDR1 is MNHNS and CDR2 SASEGT. Trimming removed 7 bases from V and 5 bases from J; junction bases left unmatched: 9. These data belong to a study of CD8 T cells in ankylosing spondylitis. TCRdb passed the 5' RACE reads through MiXCR, listing each CDR3 protein once. The profile covers just over 350,000 distinct CDR3 sequences, with approximately 22% appearing a single time and around 14% taken by the ten largest. The source is a male donor with ankylosing spondylitis or in good health (not recorded which). Sequenced sample: blood, either unsorted or a sorted T cell fraction (not recorded which). This rearrangement joins TRBV6-1 to TRBJ2-1; 9 bases line up with TRBD1. The CDR3 DNA is TGTGCCAGCAACCTCGGGACAGGGCGGCACAATGAGCAGTTCTTC. It specifies CASNLGTGRHNEQFF.